This T cell receptor (beta chain) was found in a study of radiation and T cells in renal cell carcinoma. As for treatment: 15 Gy SBRT to primary tumor, nephrectomy 4 weeks later. The tumor was a clear cell renal cell carcinoma. Study-wide findings and caveats: From baseline, blood top tumor clonotypes peaked at 2 weeks post-radiation. Irradiated tumors held more dominant CDR3 motifs than control tumors.

A word on this clone: Its specificity is not known.

Data came from immunoSEQ multiplex PCR; TCRdb stores just in-frame clones and leaves some out. The sample consists of about 22,000 clones, 40% to 55% of them appearing once. Looked up from germline, CDR1 is WSHSY and CDR2 is SAAADI. CDR3 size: 15 residues. The ends were cut back, 3 bases at V and 4 bases at J, with 15 bases in the middle. The chain links TRBV10-2 to TRBJ1-1; no reliable D call. This TCR was sampled from a woman in her 50s with renal cell carcinoma. The source material was tumor tissue, sampled from a patient whose treatment included radiotherapy and nephrectomy. The CDR3: CASSEEAEGSTEAFF. CDR3 sequence (DNA): TGCGCCAGCAGTGAAGAGGCCGAAGGGAGCACTGAAGCTTTCTTT.